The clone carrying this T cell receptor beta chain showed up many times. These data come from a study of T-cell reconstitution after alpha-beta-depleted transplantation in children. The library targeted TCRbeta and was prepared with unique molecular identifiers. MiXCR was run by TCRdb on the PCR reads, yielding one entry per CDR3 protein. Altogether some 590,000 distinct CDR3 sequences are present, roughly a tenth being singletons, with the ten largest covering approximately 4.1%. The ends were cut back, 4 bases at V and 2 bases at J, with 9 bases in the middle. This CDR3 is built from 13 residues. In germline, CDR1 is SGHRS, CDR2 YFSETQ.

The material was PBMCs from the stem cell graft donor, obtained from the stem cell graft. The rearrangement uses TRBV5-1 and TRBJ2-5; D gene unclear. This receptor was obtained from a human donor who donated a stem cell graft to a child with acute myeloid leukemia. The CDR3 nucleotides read TGCGCCAGCAGCCCGCGGCCTCAAGAGACCCAGTACTTC. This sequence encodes CASSPRPQETQYF.